Listed here are 11 T cell receptor beta chains from one sample, sequenced in a study of blood T cell repertoires in COVID-19. Generated by immunoSEQ multiplex PCR, the TCRdb table keeps only in-frame clones and is missing some. Of around 290,000 clones in the sample, approximately 87% were seen once. The sequencing sample was made of peripheral blood. The receptors shown here come from a woman aged 45-60 years who had recovered from COVID-19.

The rearrangement links TRBV6-5 to TRBJ2-7, with D perhaps matching TRBD2 (6 bases). CDR3 length: 12 residues. Germline CDR1 reads MNHEY; CDR2 reads SVGAGI. Trimming pared 8 bases from V and 2 bases from J, leaving 10 bases between. CDR3 nucleotides: TGTGCCAGCTGGGCTAGCGCCTACGAGCAGTACTTC. Its protein product is CASWASAYEQYF.

The chain employs TRBV19 and TRBJ2-1; 14 nucleotides match TRBD2. The CDR3 covers 18 residues. The J segment lost 10 bases and the V segment lost 2 bases, leaving 13 bases of the junction unmatched. Germline values: CDR1 LNHDA, CDR2 SQIVND (reference sequence). Written as DNA, the CDR3 is TGTGCCAGTAGTATACAAATTAAGGGACTAGCGGGAGACAGGGAGCAGTTCTTC. It translates to CASSIQIKGLAGDREQFF.

The V and J genes are TRBV5-1 and TRBJ2-1; D is perhaps TRBD2 (5 bases). CDR1 SGHRS and CDR2 YFSETQ come from the germline V gene. Trimming took off 2 bases at V and 6 bases at J, with 15 bases between the two ends. The CDR3 is made up of 15 amino acids. CDR3 in amino acids: CASSFAGTITNEQFF. The CDR3 nucleotides read TGCGCCAGCAGCTTTGCGGGCACCATTACCAATGAGCAGTTCTTC.

Regarding this clone: Its ends do not fully match the called genes, so a read error is possible. The chain joins TRBV7-7 to TRBJ2-6, with D possibly TRBD2 on 5 matching bases. The length of the CDR3 is 16 residues. Germline V CDR1 and CDR2: SSHAT, FNYEAQ (reference sequence). The CDR3 loop is CASSPRTSSGANVLTF. The CDR3 coding sequence is TGTGCTAGCAGCCCGCGAACTAGCTCTGGGGCCAACGTCCTGACTTTC.

V is TRBV30 and J is TRBJ2-3; 10 bases line up with TRBD2. In germline, CDR1 is GTSNPN, CDR2 SVGIG (reference sequence). CDR3 length: 14 residues. Unmatched junction bases numbered 1, after V lost 0 bases and J lost 4 bases. CDR3 sequence (DNA): TGTGCCTGGAGTGTAAGCGGGGGGGCAGATACGCAGTATTTT. Protein product: CAWSVSGGADTQYF.

This sequence joins TRBV7-2 and TRBJ1-2, with 7 bases that match TRBD1. The CDR3 is 14 amino acids. The germline V gene encodes CDR1 SGHTA and CDR2 FQGNSA. J gave up 1 base and V 5 bases, and 4 bases lay outside the gene matches. The CDR3 nucleotides are TGTGCCAGCAGCGGGGACAGATTTAACTATGGCTACACCTTC. Amino acids: CASSGDRFNYGYTF.

The chain recombines TRBV9 with TRBJ2-3, with 10 bases lining up with TRBD2. The CDR3 runs 16 residues. Trimming removed 4 bases from V and 2 bases from J; junction bases left unmatched: 7. From germline, CDR1 is SGDLS and CDR2 YYNGEE. In DNA, the CDR3 is TGTGCCAGCAGCTCACGGACTAGCGGAGACACAGATACGCAGTATTTT. This gives the protein CASSSRTSGDTDTQYF.

This chain connects TRBV11-3 to TRBJ2-1; 9 nucleotides line up with TRBD2. Germline V lookup: CDR1 SGHNT, CDR2 YENEEA. Trimming at V came to 2 bases and at J to 7 bases, leaving 6 bases not matched to a gene. The CDR3 extends over 15 amino acids. CDR3 DNA sequence: TGTGCCAGCAGCTTACCCGCTAGCGGGACTAATGAGCAGTTCTTC. It codes for CASSLPASGTNEQFF.

J is TRBJ2-7 and V is TRBV9; 7 bases are shared with TRBD1. From germline, CDR1 is SGDLS and CDR2 YYNGEE. V lost 4 bases to trimming and J lost 3 bases; unmatched junction nucleotides: 10. The CDR3 contains 15 residues. The CDR3 DNA sequence: TGTGCCAGCAGCCCTCGACAGGGCGGTGGCTACGAGCAGTACTTC. Translation: CASSPRQGGGYEQYF.

The J gene is TRBJ2-7, the V gene TRBV4-2; 15 bases agree with TRBD2. Germline CDR1 and CDR2: LGHNA and YNFKEQ. The CDR3 has 18 amino acids. Germline trimming cut 3 bases from V and 5 bases from J; bases unmatched to any gene: 11. CDR3: CASSQASGTSGRMNEQYF. CDR3 DNA: TGTGCCAGCAGCCAGGCCTCCGGGACTAGCGGGAGGATGAACGAGCAGTACTTC.

The chain links TRBV9 to TRBJ2-7, with D hard to call. CDR1 and CDR2 (germline): SGDLS, YYNGEE. The CDR3 sequence is 12 residues long. With 3 bases removed from V and 4 bases from J, the gap between germline ends came to 8 bases. In nucleotides, the CDR3 is TGTGCCAGCAGCGCCTCAGATTACGAGCAGTACTTC. It is translated as CASSASDYEQYF.